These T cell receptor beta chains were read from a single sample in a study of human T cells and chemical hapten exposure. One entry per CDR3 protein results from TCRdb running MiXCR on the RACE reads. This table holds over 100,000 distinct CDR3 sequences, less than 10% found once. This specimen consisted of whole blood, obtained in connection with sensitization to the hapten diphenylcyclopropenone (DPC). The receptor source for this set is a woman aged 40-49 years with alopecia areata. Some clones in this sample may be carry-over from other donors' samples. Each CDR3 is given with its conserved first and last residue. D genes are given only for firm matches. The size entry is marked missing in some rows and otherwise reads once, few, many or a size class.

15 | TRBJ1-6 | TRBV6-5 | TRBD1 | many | CASSYTWTGEAPLHF | TGTGCCAGCAGTTACACCTGGACAGGCGAGGCACCCCTCCACTTT
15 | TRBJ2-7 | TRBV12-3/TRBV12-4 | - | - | CASSIAGSRAGEQYF | TGTGCCAGCAGTATCGCAGGTAGCAGGGCGGGGGAGCAGTACTTC
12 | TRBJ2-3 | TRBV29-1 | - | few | CSVEPTGDTQYF | TGCAGCGTTGAACCTACAGGGGATACGCAGTATTTT
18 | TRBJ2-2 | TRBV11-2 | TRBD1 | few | CASSLDRWDRGFAGELFF | TGTGCCAGCAGCTTAGATCGGTGGGACAGAGGTTTCGCCGGGGAGCTGTTTTTT
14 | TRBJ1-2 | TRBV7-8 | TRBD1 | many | CASSLGGDRYGYTF | TGTGCCAGCAGCTTAGGGGGGGACAGATATGGCTACACCTTC
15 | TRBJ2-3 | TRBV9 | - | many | CASSERVGVQDTQYF | TGTGCCAGCAGCGAGAGAGTCGGGGTTCAAGATACGCAGTATTTT
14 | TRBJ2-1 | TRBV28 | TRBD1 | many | CASRTGASYNEQFF | TGTGCCAGCAGGACAGGGGCGTCCTACAATGAGCAGTTCTTC
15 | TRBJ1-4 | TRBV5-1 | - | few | CASSLQGAANEKLFF | TGCGCCAGCAGCCTACAGGGTGCGGCTAATGAAAAACTGTTTTTT
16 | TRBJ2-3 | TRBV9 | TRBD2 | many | CASSPGLAGGLDTQYF | TGTGCCAGCAGCCCGGGACTAGCGGGGGGGCTGGATACGCAGTATTTT
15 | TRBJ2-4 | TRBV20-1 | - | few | CSARDPVREENIQYF | TGCAGTGCTAGAGATCCAGTCAGGGAGGAAAACATTCAGTACTTC
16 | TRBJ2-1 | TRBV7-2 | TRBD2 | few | CASSPPRTSAYNEQFF | TGTGCCAGCAGCCCACCCCGAACTAGCGCCTACAATGAGCAGTTCTTC
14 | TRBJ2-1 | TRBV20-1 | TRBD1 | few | CSARRGQQYNEQFF | TGCAGTGCGAGAAGGGGACAGCAATACAATGAGCAGTTCTTC
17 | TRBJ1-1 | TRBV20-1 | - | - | CSASRVGGFLWDTEAFF | TGCAGTGCTAGTCGCGTGGGGGGGTTTTTATGGGACACTGAAGCTTTCTTT
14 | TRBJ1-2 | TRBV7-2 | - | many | CASSLESQIYGYTF | TGTGCCAGCAGCTTGGAATCGCAGATCTATGGCTACACCTTC
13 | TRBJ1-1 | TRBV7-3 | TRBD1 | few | CASSADRGQYAFF | TGTGCCAGCAGCGCCGACAGGGGTCAATATGCTTTCTTT
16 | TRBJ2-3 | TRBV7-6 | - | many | CASSLRGPWGTDTQYF | TGTGCCAGCAGCTTAAGAGGTCCCTGGGGCACAGATACGCAGTATTTT
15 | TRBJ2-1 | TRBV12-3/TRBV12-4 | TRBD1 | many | CASSFGRGFRNEQFF | TGTGCCAGCAGTTTCGGCAGGGGGTTTCGAAATGAGCAGTTCTTC
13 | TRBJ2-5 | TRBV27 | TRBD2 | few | CASSLREGETQYF | TGTGCCAGCAGCCTCAGGGAGGGGGAGACCCAGTACTTC